This T cell receptor (beta chain) was captured in a study of OX40 agonist ivuxolimab in advanced cancers. V lost 6 bases and J lost 3, with 12 bases in between. This CDR3 comprises 14 residues. Germline V gene lookup returns CDR1 SNHLY and CDR2 FYNNEI. Study-level points and caveats: Partial responders receiving 0.1-3.0 mg/kg showed among the lowest clonal expansion. On average, CD8+ T cells showed a greater number of expanded clones than CD4+. Dosing at 0.1 to 3.0 mg/kg was accompanied by clonal expansion of CD4+ and CD8+ blood T cells by week 6. Researchers did not establish what antigens the expanded peripheral T cells target.

Sequenced by immunoSEQ multiplex PCR; TCRdb stores in-frame clones only, minus some. The table lists over 75,000 clones, over 75% of them singletons. Note on this clone: Antigen unknown.

The V gene is TRBV2, the J gene TRBJ1-5; maybe TRBD1 (5 bases). The source was CD4+ or CD8+ T cells sorted from blood, collected in a trial of the OX40 agonist ivuxolimab. The sequence derives from an adult with an advanced solid tumor such as melanoma, head and neck, liver or kidney cancer. CDR3 loop: CASSQGGSNQPQHF. In DNA form, the CDR3 reads TGTGCCAGCAGCCAGGGCGGGTCCAATCAGCCCCAGCATTTT.